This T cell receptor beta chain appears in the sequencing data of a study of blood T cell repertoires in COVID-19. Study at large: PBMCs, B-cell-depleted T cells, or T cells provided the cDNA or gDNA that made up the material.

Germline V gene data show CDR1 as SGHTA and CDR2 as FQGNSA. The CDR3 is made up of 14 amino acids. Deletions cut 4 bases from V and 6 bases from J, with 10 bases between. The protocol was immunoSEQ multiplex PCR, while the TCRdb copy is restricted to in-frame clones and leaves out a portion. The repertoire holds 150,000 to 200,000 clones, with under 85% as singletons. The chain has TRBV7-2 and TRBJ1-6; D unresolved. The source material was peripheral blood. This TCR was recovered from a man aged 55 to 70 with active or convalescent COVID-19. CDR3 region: CASSSLEPNSPLHF. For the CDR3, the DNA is TGTGCCAGCAGCTCCCTGGAGCCTAATTCACCCCTCCACTTT.